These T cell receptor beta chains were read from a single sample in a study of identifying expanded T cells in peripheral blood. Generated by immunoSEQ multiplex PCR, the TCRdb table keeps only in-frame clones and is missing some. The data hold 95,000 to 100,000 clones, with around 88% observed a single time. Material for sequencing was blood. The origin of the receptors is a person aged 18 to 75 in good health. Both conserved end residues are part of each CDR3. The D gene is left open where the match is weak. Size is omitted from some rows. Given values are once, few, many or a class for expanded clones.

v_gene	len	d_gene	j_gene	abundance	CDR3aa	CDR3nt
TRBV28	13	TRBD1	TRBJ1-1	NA	CASTFDRGRNAFF	TGTGCCAGCACCTTCGACAGGGGGCGCAACGCTTTCTTT
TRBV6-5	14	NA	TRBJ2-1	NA	CASSGDIRLGEQFF	TGTGCCAGCAGCGGGGACATTCGCCTCGGGGAGCAGTTCTTC
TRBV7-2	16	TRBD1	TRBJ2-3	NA	CASSWKHRGTTDTQYF	TGTGCCAGCAGCTGGAAACACAGGGGAACCACAGATACGCAGTATTTT
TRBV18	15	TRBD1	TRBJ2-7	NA	CASSPTTGGTYEQYF	TGTGCCAGCTCACCCACGACAGGGGGCACCTACGAGCAGTACTTC
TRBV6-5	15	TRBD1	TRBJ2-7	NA	CASSYGAQGAYEQYF	TGTGCCAGCAGTTACGGGGCGCAGGGGGCCTACGAGCAGTACTTC
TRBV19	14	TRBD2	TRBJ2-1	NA	CATSRGVFDNEQFF	TGTGCCACCTCCCGGGGGGTTTTCGACAATGAGCAGTTCTTC
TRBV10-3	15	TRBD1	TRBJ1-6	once	CAISLGAGGNSPLHF	TGTGCCATCTCATTAGGGGCAGGGGGGAATTCACCCCTCCACTTT
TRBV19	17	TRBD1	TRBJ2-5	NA	CASTGARGTGTQETQYF	TGTGCCAGTACGGGGGCTCGGGGGACAGGGACCCAAGAGACCCAGTACTTC
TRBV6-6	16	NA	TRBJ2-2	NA	CATATRSRTYTGELFF	TGTGCCACCGCCACCCGATCGCGGACTTACACCGGGGAGCTGTTTTTT
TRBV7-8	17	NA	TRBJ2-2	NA	CASSRPGPTVGTGELFF	TGTGCCAGCAGTAGGCCGGGACCAACCGTGGGCACCGGGGAGCTGTTTTTT
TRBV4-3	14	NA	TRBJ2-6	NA	CASSQGFGANVLTF	TGCGCCAGCAGCCAAGGGTTCGGGGCCAACGTCCTGACTTTC
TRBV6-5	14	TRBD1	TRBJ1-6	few	CASSWTGNNSPLHF	TGTGCCAGCAGTTGGACAGGGAATAATTCACCCCTCCACTTT
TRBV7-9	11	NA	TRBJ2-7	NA	CASSPDYEQYF	TGTGCCAGCAGTCCAGACTACGAGCAGTACTTC
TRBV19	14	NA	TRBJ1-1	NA	CASSIRAGLTEAFF	TGTGCCAGTAGTATCCGGGCAGGGTTAACTGAAGCTTTCTTT
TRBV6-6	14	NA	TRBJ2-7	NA	CASSYNQGSYEQYF	TGTGCCAGCAGTTACAACCAGGGATCCTACGAGCAGTACTTC
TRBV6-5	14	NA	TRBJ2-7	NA	CASSPPHNTYEQYF	TGTGCCAGCAGTCCCCCGCATAACACCTACGAGCAGTACTTC
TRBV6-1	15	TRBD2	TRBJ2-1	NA	CASSRTSGGYDEQFF	TGTGCCAGCAGTAGAACTAGCGGGGGGTACGATGAGCAGTTCTTC
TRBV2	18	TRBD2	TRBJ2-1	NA	CASRFISMGTSGVYEQFF	TGTGCCAGCAGGTTCATTTCCATGGGGACTAGCGGGGTCTATGAGCAGTTCTTC
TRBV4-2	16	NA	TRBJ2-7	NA	CASSQADSMGFYEQYF	TGTGCCAGCAGCCAAGCCGACTCGATGGGGTTCTACGAGCAGTACTTC
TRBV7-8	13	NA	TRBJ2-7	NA	CASSEAPGYEQYF	TGTGCCAGCAGTGAGGCCCCGGGCTACGAGCAGTACTTC
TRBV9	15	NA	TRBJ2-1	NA	CASSVVGGAKNEQFF	TGTGCCAGCAGCGTAGTAGGGGGGGCCAAGAATGAGCAGTTCTTC
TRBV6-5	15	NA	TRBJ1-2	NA	CASSPSGGSFYGYTF	TGTGCCAGCAGCCCATCGGGAGGCAGCTTCTATGGCTACACCTTC
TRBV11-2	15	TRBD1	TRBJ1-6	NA	CASSPTGGMFSPLHF	TGTGCCAGCAGCCCGACAGGGGGCATGTTTTCACCCCTCCACTTT
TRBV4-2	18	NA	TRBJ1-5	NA	CASSQDHDSSRANQPQHF	TGTGCCAGCAGCCAAGATCACGATTCTTCCAGGGCCAATCAGCCCCAGCATTTT
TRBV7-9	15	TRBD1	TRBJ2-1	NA	CASSFGTGGINEQFF	TGTGCCAGCAGCTTCGGGACAGGGGGAATAAATGAGCAGTTCTTC
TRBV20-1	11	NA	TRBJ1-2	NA	CSALPLYGYTF	TGCAGTGCTCTTCCTCTCTATGGCTACACCTTC
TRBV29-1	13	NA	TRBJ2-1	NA	CSVGTSHENEQFF	TGCAGCGTTGGTACTAGCCACGAGAATGAGCAGTTCTTC
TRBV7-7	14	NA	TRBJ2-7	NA	CASSQEVQNYEQYF	TGCGCCAGCAGCCAAGAGGTACAGAACTACGAGCAGTACTTC
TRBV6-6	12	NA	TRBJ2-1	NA	CASSFTGPEQFF	TGTGCCAGCAGCTTCACAGGGCCAGAGCAGTTCTTC
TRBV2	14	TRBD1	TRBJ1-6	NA	CASSEDRVNSPLHF	TGTGCCAGCAGTGAGGACAGGGTTAATTCACCCCTCCACTTT
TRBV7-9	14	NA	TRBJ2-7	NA	CASSSYRYLDEQYF	TGTGCCAGCAGCTCATACAGGTACCTCGACGAGCAGTACTTC
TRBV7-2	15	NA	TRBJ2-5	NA	CASSANRLGPETQYF	TGTGCCAGCAGCGCGAATCGACTAGGCCCGGAGACCCAGTACTTC
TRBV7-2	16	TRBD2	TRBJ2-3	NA	CASSRPAGGPGDTQYF	TGTGCCAGCAGCCGCCCAGCGGGGGGGCCGGGAGATACGCAGTATTTT
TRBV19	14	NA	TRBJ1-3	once	CASSTGISGNTIYF	TGTGCCAGTAGTACAGGGATCTCTGGAAACACCATATATTTT
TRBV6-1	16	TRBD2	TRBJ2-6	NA	CASSDSGGAGANVLTF	TGTGCCAGCAGTGATAGCGGGGGGGCTGGGGCCAACGTCCTGACTTTC
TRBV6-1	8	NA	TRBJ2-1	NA	CATNEQFF	TGTGCCACAAATGAGCAGTTCTTC
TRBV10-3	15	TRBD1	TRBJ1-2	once	CAISTRVQGDYGYTF	TGTGCCATCAGCACGAGGGTACAGGGGGACTATGGCTACACCTTC
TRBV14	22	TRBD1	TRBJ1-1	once	CASSQRGARQGASSFPSTEAFF	TGTGCCAGCAGCCAACGGGGTGCGAGACAGGGGGCGTCATCCTTCCCCAGCACTGAAGCTTTCTTT
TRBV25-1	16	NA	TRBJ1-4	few	CASSVGTGATNEKLFF	TGTGCCAGCAGTGTTGGGACGGGGGCAACTAATGAAAAACTGTTTTTT
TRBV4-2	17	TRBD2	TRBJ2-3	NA	CASSLRRGGLRGDTQYF	TGTGCCAGCAGCCTAAGACGGGGGGGCCTACGTGGAGATACGCAGTATTTT
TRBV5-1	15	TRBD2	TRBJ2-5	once	CASSLAGAYQETQYF	TGCGCCAGCAGCCTAGCGGGGGCCTACCAAGAGACCCAGTACTTC
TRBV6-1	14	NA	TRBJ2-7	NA	CASRILRGHYEQYF	TGTGCCAGCAGAATCCTTCGGGGCCACTACGAGCAGTACTTC
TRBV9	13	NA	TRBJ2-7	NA	CASSPGTPYEQYF	TGTGCCAGCAGCCCAGGGACCCCCTACGAGCAGTACTTC
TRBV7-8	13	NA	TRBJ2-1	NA	CASSAIRGNEQFF	TGTGCCAGCAGCGCGATCAGGGGAAATGAGCAGTTCTTC
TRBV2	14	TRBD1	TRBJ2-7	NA	CASSGGQGTPRRYF	TGTGCCAGCAGTGGGGGACAGGGCACTCCCCGGCGGTACTTC
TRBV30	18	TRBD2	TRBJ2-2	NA	CAWSPGTSGGLNTGELFF	TGTGCCTGGTCCCCCGGGACTAGCGGGGGCCTGAACACCGGGGAGCTGTTTTTT
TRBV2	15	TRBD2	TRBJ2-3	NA	CASTGLAGGPGTQYF	TGTGCCAGCACCGGACTAGCGGGGGGGCCAGGTACGCAGTATTTT
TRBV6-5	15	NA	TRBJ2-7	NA	CASSPNRRGLYEQYF	TGTGCCAGCAGCCCAAATCGCAGGGGTTTATACGAGCAGTACTTC
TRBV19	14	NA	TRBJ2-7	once	CASSMIGVPYEQYF	TGTGCCAGTAGTATGATCGGGGTTCCCTACGAGCAGTACTTC